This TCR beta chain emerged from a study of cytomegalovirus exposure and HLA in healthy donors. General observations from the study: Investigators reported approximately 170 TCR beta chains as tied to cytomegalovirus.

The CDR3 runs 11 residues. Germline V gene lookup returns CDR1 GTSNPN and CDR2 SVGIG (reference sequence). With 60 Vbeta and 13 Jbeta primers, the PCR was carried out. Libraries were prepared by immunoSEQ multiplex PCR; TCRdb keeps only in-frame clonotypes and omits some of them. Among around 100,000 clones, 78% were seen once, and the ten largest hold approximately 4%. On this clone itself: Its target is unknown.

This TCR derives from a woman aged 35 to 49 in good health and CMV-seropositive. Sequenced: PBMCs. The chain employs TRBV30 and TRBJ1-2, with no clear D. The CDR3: CARTENYGYTF. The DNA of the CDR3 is TGTGCAAGAACAGAAAACTATGGCTACACCTTC. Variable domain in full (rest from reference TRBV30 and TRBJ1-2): SQTIHQWPATLVQPVGSPLSLECTVEGTSNPNLYWYRQAAGRGLQLLFYSVGIGQISSEVPQNLSASRPQDRQFILSSKKLLLSDSGFYLCARTENYGYTFGSGTRLTVV.